These 20 T cell receptor beta chains came from one sample sequenced in a study of T cells after posttransplantation cyclophosphamide. Cyclophosphamide on days +3 and +4 followed busulfan-fludarabine conditioning and a marrow graft. Profiling relied on immunoSEQ multiplex PCR, and the TCRdb table lists in-frame clones only, not all of them. The table includes 11,000 or so clones, around nine tenths detected once. The sample here was PBMCs, taken after allogeneic stem cell transplant with posttransplant cyclophosphamide. The receptors come from a female patient aged 25-40 years who received an allogeneic stem cell transplant from an unrelated donor, was CMV-positive, and had no GVHD. Some T cells may be the graft donor's.

V and J are TRBV9 and TRBJ2-7, with TRBD2 matching 8 bases. V shed 3 bases, J shed 3 bases, and the junction held 8 bases outside the gene matches. The CDR3 length is 15 residues. Germline CDR1 SGDLS, CDR2 YYNGEE. The CDR3 coding sequence is TGTGCCAGCAGCGCCTACGGGGGGGCCATCTACGAGCAGTACTTC. Its translation is CASSAYGGAIYEQYF.

V and J are TRBV30 and TRBJ1-6; D uncertain. Trimming took 5 bases from V and 7 from J, leaving 27 bases between them. The CDR3 totals 18 residues. The germline V gene encodes CDR1 GTSNPN and CDR2 SVGIG (reference sequence). CDR3: CAWGGSRGISLRNSPLHF. CDR3 sequence (DNA): TGTGCCTGGGGCGGTTCACGGGGAATATCGCTAAGGAATTCACCCCTCCACTTT.

This chain uses TRBV14 with TRBJ2-1; 7 nucleotides align to TRBD1. V shed 4 bases, J shed 3 bases, and the junction held 9 bases outside the gene matches. CDR3 length: 16 residues. Germline CDR1 is SGHDN and CDR2 is FVKESK. DNA of the CDR3: TGTGCCAGCAGCCCAGGGGGTGGGAGCCACTACAATGAGCAGTTCTTC. Translated, it gives CASSPGGGSHYNEQFF.

This sequence joins TRBV28 and TRBJ1-2, with D perhaps matching TRBD1 (6 bases). This CDR3 has 15 residues. Trimming stripped 3 bases from V and 2 bases from J, with 13 bases between. Germline assignment: CDR1 MDHEN and CDR2 SYDVKM. CDR3 sequence (DNA): TGTGCCAGCAGTTTTTCGGGCAGGGGAAACTATGGCTACACCTTC. Translation gives CASSFSGRGNYGYTF.

The CDR3 DNA is TGTGCCAGCTCACAACAGAGCGAGCAGTACTTC. Translation: CASSQQSEQYF. The chain couples TRBV18 to TRBJ2-7; D is undetermined. V lost 4 bases and J 6 bases, leaving 7 bases between the germline ends. CDR3 length equals 11 residues. CDR1 is KGHSH, CDR2 LQKENI, per germline.

The rearrangement uses TRBV5-4 and TRBJ2-3; 9 positions match TRBD1. Germline V gene sequence: CDR1 SGHNT, CDR2 YYREEE (reference sequence). With V trimmed by 4 bases and J by 2 bases, 8 bases remained unmatched. CDR3 size: 16 residues. The CDR3 DNA follows: TGTGCCAGCAGCATCCCCGGACAGGGGATCACAGATACGCAGTATTTT. Translation gives CASSIPGQGITDTQYF.

This chain links TRBV28 with TRBJ2-7; no reliable D call. The germline gives CDR1 MDHEN, CDR2 SYDVKM. CDR3 length: 10 residues. V was cut by 3 bases and J by 6 bases, with 3 bases left in between. The CDR3, as DNA: TGTGCCAGCAGTTTCCGCGAGCAGTACTTC. Its translation: CASSFREQYF. Filled out from reference TRBV28 and TRBJ2-7, the complete variable domain reads DVKVTQSSRYLVKRTGEKVFLECVQDMDHENMFWYRQDPGLGLRLIYFSYDVKMKEKGDIPEGYSVSREKKERFSLILESASTNQTSMYLCASSFREQYFGPGTRLTVT.

In DNA, the CDR3 is TGTGCCAGCAGCTTGCCGGGACAGTGGTTTCCTGGCTACACCTTC. It encodes CASSLPGQWFPGYTF. The rearrangement uses TRBV5-6 and TRBJ1-2; 7 nucleotides agree with TRBD1. This CDR3 has 15 amino acids. V lost 1 base, J lost 7 bases, and 10 bases stayed unmatched. Germline-derived CDR1 and CDR2 are SGHDT and YYEEEE.

This chain connects TRBV28 to TRBJ2-1; 7 bases are a match to TRBD1. The CDR3 extends over 15 amino acids. Germline V gene sequence: CDR1 MDHEN, CDR2 SYDVKM. V lost 6 bases and J lost 7; bases outside the gene matches: 12. CDR3 sequence reads: CASSVTPGTENEQFF. The CDR3 nucleotides read TGTGCCAGCAGCGTAACCCCCGGGACAGAAAATGAGCAGTTCTTC.

This clone appeared once. This sequence joins TRBV19 and TRBJ2-6; the D gene is possibly TRBD2 (5 bases). The CDR3 has 15 amino acids. V was clipped by 7 bases and J by 3 bases, with 13 bases between them. Germline CDR1 reads LNHDA; CDR2 reads SQIVND (reference sequence). CDR3 bases: TGTGCCAGTAAACGGTACGCGGGTGGGGCCAACGTCCTGACTTTC. The encoded protein is CASKRYAGGANVLTF.

The V gene is TRBV27, the J gene TRBJ2-7; no definite D call. This CDR3 is 13 amino acids long. Germline V gene lookup returns CDR1 MNHEY and CDR2 SMNVEV (reference sequence). Trimming removed 3 bases at V and 3 bases at J, with 9 bases between. This CDR3 is CASSFGPSYEQYF. As DNA, the CDR3 is TGTGCCAGCAGTTTTGGGCCGAGCTACGAGCAGTACTTC.

This chain joins TRBV5-1 and TRBJ2-7, with 8 bases lining up with TRBD2. Germline CDR1 is SGHRS and CDR2 is YFSETQ. The CDR3 sequence is 14 residues long. J gave up 7 bases and V 6 bases, and 12 bases lay outside the gene matches. The CDR3 bases are TGCGCCAGCAACATCGCGGGAGGAACTATTGAGCAGTACTTC. Translation gives CASNIAGGTIEQYF.

The DNA for the CDR3 is TGTGCCTGGAGTGGGGGGACAGGGGTAGGGGGCCTTAAGGACATTCAGTACTTC. It encodes CAWSGGTGVGGLKDIQYF. The chain combines TRBV30 with TRBJ2-6; 10 bases line up with TRBD1. The J call may be in error: the DNA end matches TRBJ2-4 better. Germline V gene data show CDR1 as GTSNPN and CDR2 as SVGIG (reference sequence). This CDR3 region has 18 residues.

The V and J genes are TRBV5-1 and TRBJ2-2, with D tentatively TRBD1 (5 bases). This CDR3 comprises 15 residues. Trimming took off 5 bases at V and 1 base at J, with 12 bases between the two ends. Germline CDR1 SGHRS, CDR2 YFSETQ. The CDR3 DNA is TGCGCCAGCAGATCCCGCAGGGTGAACACCGGGGAGCTGTTTTTT. It is translated as CASRSRRVNTGELFF.

The V gene is TRBV7-6, the J gene TRBJ2-2; 9 bases map to TRBD1. V shed 5 bases and J 3 bases; nucleotides not matched to a gene: 16. The CDR3 consists of 19 residues. Per the germline V gene, CDR1 is SGHVS and CDR2 is FNYEAQ. CDR3 sequence (DNA): TGTGCCAGCAGCCGCACCCCGGGACAGGGAACGTCGTACACCGGGGAGCTGTTTTTT. Its protein is CASSRTPGQGTSYTGELFF.

The V gene is TRBV5-4, the J gene TRBJ2-3, with 7 bases identical to TRBD1. Germline CDR1 and CDR2: SGHNT and YYREEE (reference sequence). CDR3 size: 18 residues. With V trimmed by 0 bases and J by 0 bases, 10 bases remained unmatched. CDR3: CASSLARGPGDSTDTQYF. CDR3 nucleotide sequence: TGTGCCAGCAGCTTGGCAAGGGGGCCAGGCGATAGCACAGATACGCAGTATTTT.

The chain combines TRBV6-1 with TRBJ1-5; 7 bases agree with TRBD1. The CDR3 sequence is 14 residues long. The germline CDR1 and CDR2 sequences are MNHNS and SASEGT. The junction had 6 bases not matched to a gene; V was cut back by 7 bases and J by 3 bases. The CDR3 here is CASTEGANNQPQHF. CDR3 DNA: TGTGCCAGCACCGAGGGGGCGAACAATCAGCCCCAGCATTTT.

The chain recombines TRBV20-1 with TRBJ2-7, with a tentative D call TRBD1 (5 bases). Germline V gene lookup returns CDR1 DFQATT and CDR2 SNEGSKA (reference sequence). CDR3 length equals 11 residues. V gave up 3 bases and J gave up 2 bases, with 5 bases separating them. In DNA, the CDR3 is TGCAGTGCTAGGACAGCCTACGAGCAGTACTTC. It translates to CSARTAYEQYF.

This chain uses TRBV25-1 with TRBJ1-4; D perhaps matches TRBD1 (6 bases). The CDR3 contains 15 residues. V lost 8 bases, J lost 7 bases, and 20 bases lay in between. Germline lookup yields CDR1 MGHDK and CDR2 SYGVNS. The DNA of the CDR3 is TGTGCCAGCGGGAAAGAGACAGGAGGTAGTGAAAAACTGTTTTTT. It is translated as CASGKETGGSEKLFF.

The rearrangement joins TRBV13 to TRBJ2-7; 9 positions agree with TRBD1. The CDR3 has 17 residues. The J segment lost 5 bases and the V segment lost 2 bases, leaving 13 bases of the junction unmatched. Germline values: CDR1 PRHDT, CDR2 FYEKMQ (reference sequence). The CDR3 loop reads CASSLFRGPGQGNEQYF. CDR3 DNA sequence: TGTGCCAGCAGCTTATTCCGGGGACCGGGACAGGGAAACGAGCAGTACTTC.